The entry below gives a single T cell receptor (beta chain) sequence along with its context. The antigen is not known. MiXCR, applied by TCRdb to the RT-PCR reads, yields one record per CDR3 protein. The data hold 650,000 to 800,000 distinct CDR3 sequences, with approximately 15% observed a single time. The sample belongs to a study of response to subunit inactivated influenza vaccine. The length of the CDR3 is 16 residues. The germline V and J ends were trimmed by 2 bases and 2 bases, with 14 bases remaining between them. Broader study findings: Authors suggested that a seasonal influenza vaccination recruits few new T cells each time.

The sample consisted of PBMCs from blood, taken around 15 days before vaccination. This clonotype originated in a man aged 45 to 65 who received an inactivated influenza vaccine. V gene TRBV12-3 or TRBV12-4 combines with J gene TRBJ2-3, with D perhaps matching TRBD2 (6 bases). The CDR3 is CASSLRGGAVTDTQYF. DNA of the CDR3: TGTGCCAGCAGTTTACGGGGCGGGGCAGTCACAGATACGCAGTATTTT.